This TCR beta chain comes out of a study of blood T cells in healthy people across ages. A sample-barcoded 5' primer and a J-beta primer mix were used in a second PCR of roughly 7 to 11 cycles. MiXCR was run by TCRdb on the 5' RACE reads, yielding one entry per CDR3 protein. The data show about 630,000 distinct CDR3 sequences, 21% seen once. Germline CDR1 SGDLS, CDR2 YYNGEE. The CDR3 spans 15 residues. The V end was cut by 5 bases, the J end by 2 bases, with 15 bases between. General study points: When set beside aged donors, long-lived donors presented more naive CD4+ cells and higher diversity.

They isolated at least 7 million PBMCs from each sample. At least 5.5 micrograms of total RNA were extracted per sample. Regarding this clonotype: The antigen remains unidentified.

The sample was blood. The clonotype comes from a man aged 65 to 85 in good health. The chain uses TRBV9 and TRBJ2-3; possibly TRBD2 for D (6 bases). Here the CDR3 reads CASSSHGSSTDTQYF. In nucleotides, the CDR3 is TGTGCCAGCAGTTCGCACGGGAGCTCCACAGATACGCAGTATTTT. Variable domain in full (rest from reference TRBV9 and TRBJ2-3): DSGVTQTPKHLITATGQRVTLRCSPRSGDLSVYWYQQSLDQGLQFLIQYYNGEERAKGNILERFSAQQFPDLHSELNLSSLELGDSALYFCASSSHGSSTDTQYFGPGTRLTVL.